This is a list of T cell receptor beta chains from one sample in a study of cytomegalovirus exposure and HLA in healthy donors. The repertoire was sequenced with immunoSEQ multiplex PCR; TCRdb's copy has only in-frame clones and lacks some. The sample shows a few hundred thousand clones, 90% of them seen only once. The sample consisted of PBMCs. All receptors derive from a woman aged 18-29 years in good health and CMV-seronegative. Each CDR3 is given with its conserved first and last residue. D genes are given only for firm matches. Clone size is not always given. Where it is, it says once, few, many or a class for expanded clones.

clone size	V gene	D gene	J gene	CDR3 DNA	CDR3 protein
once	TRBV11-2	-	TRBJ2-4	TGTGCCAGCAGCCCTGGGGGCTACATTCAGTACTTC	CASSPGGYIQYF
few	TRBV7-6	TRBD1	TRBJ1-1	TGTGCCAGCAGCTTATACGAGGGGGCCACTGAAGCTTTCTTT	CASSLYEGATEAFF
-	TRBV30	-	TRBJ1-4	TGTGCCTGGAGTGTATCGATTCGGGAAAAACTGTTTTTT	CAWSVSIREKLFF
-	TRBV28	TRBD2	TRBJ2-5	TGTGCCAGCAGTTTATGGACTAGCAGGATGGAGACCCAGTACTTC	CASSLWTSRMETQYF
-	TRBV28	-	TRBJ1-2	TGTGCCAGCAGAATCGGACAGTACGTCTATGGCTACACCTTC	CASRIGQYVYGYTF
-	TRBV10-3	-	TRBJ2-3	TGTGCCACCAGCATGCTGGCCCGCACAGATACGCAGTATTTT	CATSMLARTDTQYF
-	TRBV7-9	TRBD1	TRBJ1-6	TGTGCCAGCAGCAAGACAGGGGATAATTCACCCCTCCACTTT	CASSKTGDNSPLHF
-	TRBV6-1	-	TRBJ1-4	TGTGCCAGCAGCGAACAGGGTACCCCTGAAGAAAAACTGTTTTTT	CASSEQGTPEEKLFF
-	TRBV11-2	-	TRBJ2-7	TGTGCCAGCAGCTTAGGACGGGGGGCACACTACGAGCAGTACTTC	CASSLGRGAHYEQYF
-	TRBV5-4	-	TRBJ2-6	TGTGCCAGCAGCTTGCGGGGGACTGGGGCCAACGTCCTGACTTTC	CASSLRGTGANVLTF
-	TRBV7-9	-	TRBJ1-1	TGTGCCAGCAGCTTACAGGGCGCGGGGACTGAAGCTTTCTTT	CASSLQGAGTEAFF
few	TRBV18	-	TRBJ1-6	TGTGCCAGCTCACCCCTCAGCCGGGGAGGCCCCTATAATTCACCCCTCCACTTT	CASSPLSRGGPYNSPLHF
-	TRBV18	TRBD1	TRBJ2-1	TGTGCCAGCGGGACAGGGGGACTCGATGAGCAGTTCTTC	CASGTGGLDEQFF
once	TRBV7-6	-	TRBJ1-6	TGTGCCAGCAGCTTAGGGAGAATGGGAGGTTCACCCCTCCACTTT	CASSLGRMGGSPLHF
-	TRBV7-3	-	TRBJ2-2	TGTGCCAGCAGCCCCACCGGCGGCCTCACCGGGGAGCTGTTTTTT	CASSPTGGLTGELFF
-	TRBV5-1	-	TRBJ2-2	TGCGCCAGCAGCTTAAATATCGCGGCCACCGGGGAGCTGTTTTTT	CASSLNIAATGELFF
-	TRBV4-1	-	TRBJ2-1	TGCGCCAGCTTTGGGGGAATGCAGGGGACGAACAATGAGCAGTTCTTC	CASFGGMQGTNNEQFF
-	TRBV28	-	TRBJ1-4	TGTGCCAGCAGTTTGGTCCTAAATGAAAAACTGTTTTTT	CASSLVLNEKLFF
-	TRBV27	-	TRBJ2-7	TGTGCCAGCAGCCCAGGGGCCTACGAGCAGTACTTC	CASSPGAYEQYF
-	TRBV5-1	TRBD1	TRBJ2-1	TGCGCCAGCAGCCCGAGGACAGGGGGCAATGAGCAGTTCTTC	CASSPRTGGNEQFF
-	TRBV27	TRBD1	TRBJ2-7	TGTGCCAGCAGTTTAAGGGGGCAAGTGCTCGAGCAGTACTTC	CASSLRGQVLEQYF
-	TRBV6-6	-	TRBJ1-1	TGTGCCAGCAGTTTACTCGATCCAAACACTGAAGCTTTCTTT	CASSLLDPNTEAFF
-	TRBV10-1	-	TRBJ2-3	TGCGCCAGCAGTGAGTCGGGGGGGCATGACACAGATACGCAGTATTTT	CASSESGGHDTDTQYF
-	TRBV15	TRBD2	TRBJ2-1	TGTGCCACCAGCAGAGAATTAGCGGGGTTCAATGAGCAGTTCTTC	CATSRELAGFNEQFF
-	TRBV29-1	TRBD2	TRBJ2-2	TGCAGCGTTGTAGCGGGGGGGCGTCTCACCGGGGAGCTGTTTTTT	CSVVAGGRLTGELFF
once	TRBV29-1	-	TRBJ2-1	TGCAGCGTTGTCAGGGGGGTACACAATGAGCAGTTCTTC	CSVVRGVHNEQFF
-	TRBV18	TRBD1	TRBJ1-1	TGTGCCAGCTCACGACAGGGGGCGAGGGAAGCTTTCTTT	CASSRQGAREAFF
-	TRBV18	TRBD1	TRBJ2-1	TGTGCCAGCTCACCGGACAGGGGTTACAATGAGCAGTTCTTC	CASSPDRGYNEQFF
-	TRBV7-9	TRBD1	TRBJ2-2	TGTGCCAGCAGCGCAATCGGGACAGCTGGGGGCGGGGAGCTGTTTTTT	CASSAIGTAGGGELFF
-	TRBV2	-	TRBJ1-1	TGTGCCAGCAGGGTGGGGCCGACAGGTGGATCGGCTTTCTTT	CASRVGPTGGSAFF
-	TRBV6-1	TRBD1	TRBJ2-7	TGTGCCAGCAAAAGAACAGGGGATGGTTACGAGCAGTACTTC	CASKRTGDGYEQYF
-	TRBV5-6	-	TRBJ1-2	TGTGCCAGCAGCTTCACAGGAGCTTACACCTTC	CASSFTGAYTF
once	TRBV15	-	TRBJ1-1	TGTGCCACCAGCAGACGGCGAGGGACTGAAGCTTTCTTT	CATSRRRGTEAFF
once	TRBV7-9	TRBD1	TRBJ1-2	TGTGCCAGCAGACATATGGACAGGGACCATGGCTACACCTTC	CASRHMDRDHGYTF
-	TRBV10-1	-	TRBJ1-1	TGCGCCAGTCAACAGGGCTCGGGGACTGAAGCTTTCTTT	CASQQGSGTEAFF
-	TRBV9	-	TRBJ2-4	TGTGCCAGCAGCGTAGGGGCAGCCAAAAACATTCAGTACTTC	CASSVGAAKNIQYF
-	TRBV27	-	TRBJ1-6	TGTGCCAGCAGTTTATTACAGGGTTCGTATTCACCCCTCCACTTT	CASSLLQGSYSPLHF
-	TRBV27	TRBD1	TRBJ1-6	TGTGCCAGCAGTTTAGAAACAGGGGTCAATTCACCCCTCCACTTT	CASSLETGVNSPLHF
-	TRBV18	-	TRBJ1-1	TGTGCCAGCTCACCACCGAGTACGAACACTGAAGCTTTCTTT	CASSPPSTNTEAFF
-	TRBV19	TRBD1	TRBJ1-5	TGTGCCAGTACGGGGACAGGGCTCGGCAATCAGCCCCAGCATTTT	CASTGTGLGNQPQHF
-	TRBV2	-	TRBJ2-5	TGTGCCAGCAGCTCAGGCCGGGGTCGGGAGACCCAGTACTTC	CASSSGRGRETQYF
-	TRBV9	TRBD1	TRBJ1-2	TGTGCCAGCAGCGTAGGGACAGGGGCTGACTATGGCTACACCTTC	CASSVGTGADYGYTF
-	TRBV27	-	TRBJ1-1	TGTGCCAGCAGTCAATTAGGGGCTCGGGGAGGGATGAACACTGAAGCTTTCTTT	CASSQLGARGGMNTEAFF
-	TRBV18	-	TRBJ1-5	TGTGCCAGCTCCCCAGGGGCGGATCAGCCCCAGCATTTT	CASSPGADQPQHF
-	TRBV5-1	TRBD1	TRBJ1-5	TGCGCCAGCAGCTCTAATACAGGGGGTCTCGGCAATCAGCCCCAGCATTTT	CASSSNTGGLGNQPQHF
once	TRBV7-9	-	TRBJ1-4	TGTGCCAGCAGCCTCAGAGGCTCAACTAATGAAAAACTGTTTTTT	CASSLRGSTNEKLFF